The present TCR beta chain was sequenced within a study of blood T cell repertoires in COVID-19. CDR3 size: 15 residues. After removal of 2 bases from V and 9 bases from J, the junction contained 5 bases not matched to a gene. Germline V gives CDR1 MNHEY, CDR2 SVGAGI. Source study methods: Reference gene primer amplification in the assay estimated nucleated cell counts. Repertoires were generated with immunoSEQ multiplex PCR, while TCRdb's copy carries only in-frame clones and drops some. V and J calls and clone size come straight from that table; D and trimming were deduced from the DNA. The sample contains around 110,000 clones, 80% to 85% of which appear only once. Cohort allocation depended upon clinical history that participants reported.

Specimen: PBMCs or T cells enriched from blood (not recorded which). The TCR originated in a woman in her twenties or thirties who had recovered from COVID-19. The chain carries TRBV6-5 and TRBJ2-1, with 12 positions matching TRBD2. The CDR3 coding sequence is TGTGCCAGCAGTTACGTGGCTAGCGGGAGGGGTGAGCAGTTCTTC. Its translation: CASSYVASGRGEQFF.